The 9 T cell receptor beta chains listed next were all sequenced from one sample in a study of beta chain features in type 1 diabetes. Findings and caveats of the study: For Type 1 diabetes patients, all four CD4+ subsets carried TCRB CDR3s that were moderately but significantly shorter.

Their cognate antigens are unknown. Sequencing targeted expressed TCRB transcripts, as all isolated RNA had been reverse transcribed. Measured with immunoSEQ multiplex PCR; TCRdb has only the in-frame clones, and not every one. The table shows around 170,000 clones, with 9% to 10% occurring only once. Material: central memory CD4+ T cells from blood. The receptors were gathered from a woman in her twenties or thirties with type 1 diabetes.

The chain combines TRBV30 with TRBJ1-1, with TRBD1 as a possible D gene (6 bases). The CDR3 extends over 12 amino acids. Trimming took off 4 bases at V and 8 bases at J, with 14 bases between the two ends. Looked up from germline, CDR1 is GTSNPN and CDR2 is SVGIG (reference sequence). Written as DNA, the CDR3 is TGTGCCTGGATCACGGGGGGCGAAGAAGCTTTCTTT. Translated: CAWITGGEEAFF. The variable domain in full, with the rest retrieved from reference TRBV30 and TRBJ1-1, is SQTIHQWPATLVQPVGSPLSLECTVEGTSNPNLYWYRQAAGRGLQLLFYSVGIGQISSEVPQNLSASRPQDRQFILSSKKLLLSDSGFYLCAWITGGEEAFFGQGTRLTVV.

The V call is TRBV18, the J call TRBJ2-3; TRBD2 might be the D (5 bases). The CDR3 loop spans 14 amino acids. V shed 3 bases and J shed 4 bases, with 11 bases lying between them. Germline lookup yields CDR1 KGHSH and CDR2 LQKENI. The CDR3 DNA follows: TGTGCCAGCTCACCTCGGGGAGCCGCAGATACGCAGTATTTT. Its translation is CASSPRGAADTQYF.

The rearrangement uses TRBV6-1 and TRBJ2-1; 10 bases align to TRBD2. V shed 6 bases and J 8 bases; nucleotides not matched to a gene: 10. Germline V gene lookup returns CDR1 MNHNS and CDR2 SASEGT. The CDR3 runs 15 residues. The CDR3 here is CASSQGASGSHEQFF. The CDR3 DNA reads TGTGCCAGCAGCCAAGGGGCTAGCGGGAGCCATGAGCAGTTCTTC.

In this sample, this clone turned up a few times. Other nucleotide sequences in the sample specify the same CDR3. CDR3 coding DNA: TGTGCCTGGAGTGTTCCCGGCTCTGGAAACACCATATATTTT. Protein sequence: CAWSVPGSGNTIYF. The rearrangement joins TRBV30 to TRBJ1-3; no clear D. The length of the CDR3 is 14 residues. The germline V and J ends were trimmed by 0 bases and 0 bases, with 6 bases remaining between them. Germline CDR1 GTSNPN, CDR2 SVGIG (reference sequence).

This clone was observed a handful of times. This rearrangement joins TRBV7-9 to TRBJ1-5; the D is unclear. Germline V CDR1 and CDR2: SEHNR, FQNEAQ (reference sequence). The ends were cut back, 5 bases at V and 5 bases at J, with 10 bases in the middle. The CDR3 length is 13 residues. CDR3 nucleotide sequence: TGTGCCAGCAGCGCCTACGGTGATCAGCCCCAGCATTTT. Protein: CASSAYGDQPQHF. Full variable domain (remainder filled in from reference TRBV7-9 and TRBJ1-5): DTGVSQNPRHKITKRGQNVTFRCDPISEHNRLYWYRQTLGQGPEFLTYFQNEAQLEKSRLLSDRFSAERPKGSFSTLEIQRTEQGDSAMYLCASSAYGDQPQHFGDGTRLSIL.

This chain joins TRBV14 and TRBJ2-1; 12 bases align to TRBD2. J lost 7 bases, V lost 4 bases, and 5 bases had no gene match. CDR1 SGHDN and CDR2 FVKESK come from the germline V gene. This CDR3 is built from 15 residues. The CDR3: CASSPQLAGGNEQFF. CDR3 DNA sequence: TGTGCCAGCAGCCCCCAACTAGCGGGAGGAAATGAGCAGTTCTTC.

The chain links TRBV29-1 to TRBJ2-7, with D uncertain. The CDR3 totals 11 residues. V gave up 2 bases and J gave up 9 bases, with 11 bases separating them. Germline CDR1 and CDR2: SQVTM and ANQGSEA. The chain's CDR3 is CSVESETGQYF. CDR3 coding DNA: TGCAGCGTTGAATCTGAAACCGGGCAGTACTTC.

This clone showed up just a few times. The chain couples TRBV19 to TRBJ2-1; 7 positions agree with TRBD1. V lost 3 bases, J lost 5 bases, and 1 base stayed unmatched. This CDR3 region has 13 residues. Germline-derived CDR1 and CDR2 are LNHDA and SQIVND (reference sequence). The CDR3 region has the DNA TGTGCCAGTAGTATCGGACAGGACAATGAGCAGTTCTTC. Residues: CASSIGQDNEQFF.

A few counts support this clone. The rearrangement uses TRBV7-2 and TRBJ2-1; TRBD2 agrees at 7 bases. The CDR3 totals 16 residues. V shed 0 bases and J 10 bases; nucleotides not matched to a gene: 12. The germline gives CDR1 SGHTA, CDR2 FQGNSA. The DNA for the CDR3 is TGTGCCAGCAGCTTAGCGGTGCGGGAGATGGGTAACGAGCAGTTCTTC. It encodes CASSLAVREMGNEQFF.